A selection of T cell receptor beta chains follows, all from one sample in a study of blood T cell repertoires in COVID-19. TCRdb keeps only in-frame clones here, not all; method: immunoSEQ multiplex PCR. The data show under 200,000 clones, 82% seen once. Sequencing was performed on PBMCs or T cells enriched from blood (not recorded which). These receptors were collected from a man aged 55 to 70 who had recovered from COVID-19. Each CDR3 is given with its conserved first and last residue. Fields, in order: clone size, J gene, D gene, V gene, CDR3 DNA, CDR3 protein. D genes are given only for firm matches. Clone size is not always given. Where it is, it says once, few, many or a class for expanded clones.

abundance: -
j_gene: TRBJ1-1
d_gene: -
v_gene: TRBV6-5
CDR3nt: TGTGCCAGCAGGGGAGACCTCCCCACCTCTGAAGCTTTCTTT
CDR3aa: CASRGDLPTSEAFF

abundance: -
j_gene: TRBJ1-5
d_gene: -
v_gene: TRBV29-1
CDR3nt: TGCAGCGTTGGCAGCCAGGGGCAGCCCCAGCATTTT
CDR3aa: CSVGSQGQPQHF

abundance: many
j_gene: TRBJ1-2
d_gene: TRBD1
v_gene: TRBV7-3
CDR3nt: TGTGCCAGCAGCTTAAGGCCGGGACAGGTGTATGGCTACACCTTC
CDR3aa: CASSLRPGQVYGYTF

abundance: -
j_gene: TRBJ2-7
d_gene: TRBD1
v_gene: TRBV12-5
CDR3nt: TGTGCTAGTGGTTTGCGGCCAGGGGGAGATACCTACGAGCAGTACTTC
CDR3aa: CASGLRPGGDTYEQYF

abundance: -
j_gene: TRBJ2-2
d_gene: TRBD2
v_gene: TRBV9
CDR3nt: TGTGCCAGCAGCGTAGGGAGACGGGGGGAACACACCGGGGAGCTGTTTTTT
CDR3aa: CASSVGRRGEHTGELFF

abundance: -
j_gene: TRBJ2-7
d_gene: TRBD1
v_gene: TRBV6-4
CDR3nt: TGTGCCAGCAGTGGCCGGGACAGTGCAGCCCCCTACGAGCAGTACTTC
CDR3aa: CASSGRDSAAPYEQYF

abundance: -
j_gene: TRBJ1-2
d_gene: TRBD1
v_gene: TRBV2
CDR3nt: TGTGCCAGCACGAGGACAGGCGTCGATGGCTACACCTTC
CDR3aa: CASTRTGVDGYTF

abundance: -
j_gene: TRBJ2-5
d_gene: TRBD1
v_gene: TRBV28
CDR3nt: TGTGCCAGCAGTGTGCGAGGACAGGGGGGAGAGACCCAGTACTTC
CDR3aa: CASSVRGQGGETQYF

abundance: few
j_gene: TRBJ2-5
d_gene: TRBD2
v_gene: TRBV24-1
CDR3nt: TGTGCCACCGCTTTGGGACTAGCGGGTGGGGAGACCCAGTACTTC
CDR3aa: CATALGLAGGETQYF

abundance: -
j_gene: TRBJ2-2
d_gene: TRBD1
v_gene: TRBV6-4
CDR3nt: TGTGCCAGCAGTTCACAGGGGGCGGATACCGGGGAGCTGTTTTTT
CDR3aa: CASSSQGADTGELFF

abundance: -
j_gene: TRBJ2-1
d_gene: TRBD2
v_gene: TRBV4-1
CDR3nt: TGCGCCAGCAGCCAAGGACTAGCGGGGGAGCAGTTCTTC
CDR3aa: CASSQGLAGEQFF

abundance: -
j_gene: TRBJ2-3
d_gene: TRBD2
v_gene: TRBV30
CDR3nt: TGTGCCTGGAGTGTGAAACGAGCGGGGGGGGTTAGTACAGATACGCAGTATTTT
CDR3aa: CAWSVKRAGGVSTDTQYF

abundance: once
j_gene: TRBJ1-4
d_gene: -
v_gene: TRBV7-8
CDR3nt: TGTGCCAGCAGCTTATCGGGGTCAAGTAATGAAAAACTGTTTTTT
CDR3aa: CASSLSGSSNEKLFF

abundance: -
j_gene: TRBJ2-7
d_gene: TRBD1
v_gene: TRBV5-1
CDR3nt: TGCGCCAGCAGCCCGGGACAGGGTATCTCCTACGAGCAGTACTTC
CDR3aa: CASSPGQGISYEQYF

abundance: once
j_gene: TRBJ1-5
d_gene: -
v_gene: TRBV2
CDR3nt: TGTGCCAGCAGCGGGACGGGGGGATATAGCAATCAGCCCCAGCATTTT
CDR3aa: CASSGTGGYSNQPQHF

abundance: -
j_gene: TRBJ1-6
d_gene: -
v_gene: TRBV13
CDR3nt: TGTGCCAGCAGCTTAGGGACACCCCGGCAGGCTTCACCCCTCCACTTT
CDR3aa: CASSLGTPRQASPLHF

abundance: few
j_gene: TRBJ1-1
d_gene: -
v_gene: TRBV19
CDR3nt: TGTGCCAGTAGTTCCCCAGGGTTGAACACTGAAGCTTTCTTT
CDR3aa: CASSSPGLNTEAFF

abundance: once
j_gene: TRBJ1-5
d_gene: -
v_gene: TRBV19
CDR3nt: TGTGCCAGTAGGGTTGACAGAGATAGCAATCAGCCCCAGCATTTT
CDR3aa: CASRVDRDSNQPQHF

abundance: few
j_gene: TRBJ1-5
d_gene: TRBD1
v_gene: TRBV6-5
CDR3nt: TGTGCCAGCAAATTGACAGGGGTTCAGCCCCAGCATTTT
CDR3aa: CASKLTGVQPQHF

abundance: -
j_gene: TRBJ2-1
d_gene: -
v_gene: TRBV6-5
CDR3nt: TGTGCCAGCACGAACAGGGCCTACAATGAGCAGTTCTTC
CDR3aa: CASTNRAYNEQFF

abundance: -
j_gene: TRBJ2-1
d_gene: TRBD1
v_gene: TRBV29-1
CDR3nt: TGCAGCGTTTCAAGGGGGCGCGCCTTAGGTGAGCAGTTCTTC
CDR3aa: CSVSRGRALGEQFF

abundance: few
j_gene: TRBJ1-5
d_gene: TRBD1
v_gene: TRBV28
CDR3nt: TGTGCCAGCAGCCCCTCCCTGGGGACAGGAGGCAATCAGCCCCAGCATTTT
CDR3aa: CASSPSLGTGGNQPQHF

abundance: -
j_gene: TRBJ1-4
d_gene: -
v_gene: TRBV19
CDR3nt: TGTGCCAGTAGTATATCCGGGAGCGATGAAAAACTGTTTTTT
CDR3aa: CASSISGSDEKLFF

abundance: -
j_gene: TRBJ2-5
d_gene: -
v_gene: TRBV18
CDR3nt: TGTGCCAGCTCACCGGGGAGGTCACAAGAGACCCAGTACTTC
CDR3aa: CASSPGRSQETQYF

abundance: -
j_gene: TRBJ2-1
d_gene: TRBD2
v_gene: TRBV19
CDR3nt: TGTGCCAGTCGGGTTCCGGGACTAGTCCCCAATGAGCAGTTCTTC
CDR3aa: CASRVPGLVPNEQFF

abundance: -
j_gene: TRBJ1-1
d_gene: -
v_gene: TRBV20-1
CDR3nt: TGCAGTGCTAGTAGAGGCAGGGTGGGTACTGAAGCTTTCTTT
CDR3aa: CSASRGRVGTEAFF

abundance: -
j_gene: TRBJ1-5
d_gene: -
v_gene: TRBV28
CDR3nt: TGTGCCAGCAGTTTCGCTGGGGGCGGGCAGCCCCAGCATTTT
CDR3aa: CASSFAGGGQPQHF

abundance: once
j_gene: TRBJ1-5
d_gene: TRBD1
v_gene: TRBV28
CDR3nt: TGTGCCAGCAGTATACGGACAGGGATCAATCAGCCCCAGCATTTT
CDR3aa: CASSIRTGINQPQHF

abundance: -
j_gene: TRBJ1-6
d_gene: -
v_gene: TRBV18
CDR3nt: TGTGCCAGCTCACCATATAACAGGGTTGGTTCACCCCTCCACTTT
CDR3aa: CASSPYNRVGSPLHF

abundance: -
j_gene: TRBJ2-3
d_gene: -
v_gene: TRBV10-3
CDR3nt: TGTGCCATCAGTGAGGCCACAGGAAGCACAGATACGCAGTATTTT
CDR3aa: CAISEATGSTDTQYF

abundance: -
j_gene: TRBJ2-7
d_gene: TRBD1
v_gene: TRBV5-4
CDR3nt: TGTGCCAGCAGCTTGGGGTCAGGGGGCATCTACGAGCAGTACTTC
CDR3aa: CASSLGSGGIYEQYF

abundance: -
j_gene: TRBJ2-1
d_gene: -
v_gene: TRBV3-1/TRBV3-2
CDR3nt: TGTGCCAGCAGCCATGCGGAGAGCACCTACAATGAGCAGTTCTTC
CDR3aa: CASSHAESTYNEQFF

abundance: -
j_gene: TRBJ2-3
d_gene: TRBD2
v_gene: TRBV6-4
CDR3nt: TGTGCCAGCAGTGACTCGGCTAGCGGGAGCACAGATACGCAGTATTTT
CDR3aa: CASSDSASGSTDTQYF

abundance: -
j_gene: TRBJ2-5
d_gene: -
v_gene: TRBV5-1
CDR3nt: TGCGCCAGCAGCTTGGTGTCAGGACAAGAGACCCAGTACTTC
CDR3aa: CASSLVSGQETQYF

abundance: -
j_gene: TRBJ1-6
d_gene: -
v_gene: TRBV5-5
CDR3nt: TGTGCCAGCAGCTTAGCGGGTCGTACGAATTCACCCCTCCACTTT
CDR3aa: CASSLAGRTNSPLHF

abundance: -
j_gene: TRBJ2-3
d_gene: -
v_gene: TRBV28
CDR3nt: TGTGCCAGCAGCCCCGGACTAACTTACACAGATACGCAGTATTTT
CDR3aa: CASSPGLTYTDTQYF

abundance: -
j_gene: TRBJ1-5
d_gene: -
v_gene: TRBV19
CDR3nt: TGTGCCAGTAGAACAGGTTCCAATCAGCCCCAGCATTTT
CDR3aa: CASRTGSNQPQHF

abundance: -
j_gene: TRBJ1-2
d_gene: -
v_gene: TRBV5-1
CDR3nt: TGCGCCAGCAGCTTCGGGGATTCTAACTATGGCTACACCTTC
CDR3aa: CASSFGDSNYGYTF

abundance: -
j_gene: TRBJ1-4
d_gene: TRBD1
v_gene: TRBV28
CDR3nt: TGTGCCAGCAAAGGACAGGGGTTTGAAAAACTGTTTTTT
CDR3aa: CASKGQGFEKLFF

abundance: once
j_gene: TRBJ1-5
d_gene: -
v_gene: TRBV19
CDR3nt: TGTGCCAGTAGTATATTTGGGGCAAGCAATCAGCCCCAGCATTTT
CDR3aa: CASSIFGASNQPQHF

abundance: -
j_gene: TRBJ1-1
d_gene: -
v_gene: TRBV19
CDR3nt: TGTGCCAGTAGTCCGAATGACCAGGGAGGTCGCACTGAAGCTTTCTTT
CDR3aa: CASSPNDQGGRTEAFF

abundance: -
j_gene: TRBJ2-5
d_gene: -
v_gene: TRBV5-1
CDR3nt: TGCGCCAGCAGCTTGTTTGGCAGCCAAGAGACCCAGTACTTC
CDR3aa: CASSLFGSQETQYF

abundance: -
j_gene: TRBJ2-1
d_gene: -
v_gene: TRBV5-5
CDR3nt: TGTGCCACGGAGGCCGGTACCGGGGACAATGAGCAGTTCTTC
CDR3aa: CATEAGTGDNEQFF

abundance: -
j_gene: TRBJ1-3
d_gene: TRBD1
v_gene: TRBV5-8
CDR3nt: TGTGCCAGCAGCCGCGACAGGGGCTCTGGAAACACCATATATTTT
CDR3aa: CASSRDRGSGNTIYF

abundance: -
j_gene: TRBJ1-2
d_gene: TRBD1
v_gene: TRBV19
CDR3nt: TGTGCCAGTACCCCCGCCGGGACAGATAACTATGGCTACACCTTC
CDR3aa: CASTPAGTDNYGYTF

abundance: -
j_gene: TRBJ2-3
d_gene: TRBD2
v_gene: TRBV7-8
CDR3nt: TGTGCCAGCAGCCAGCTGACTAGCGCGCATACGCAGTATTTT
CDR3aa: CASSQLTSAHTQYF

abundance: -
j_gene: TRBJ1-1
d_gene: TRBD1
v_gene: TRBV28
CDR3nt: TGTGCCAGCAGGGAGACAGGGGCAGGCACTGAAGCTTTCTTT
CDR3aa: CASRETGAGTEAFF